Listed here is a single T cell receptor beta chain. TCRdb's table, derived via immunoSEQ multiplex PCR, lists solely in-frame clones and lacks some. The sample has 50,000 to 70,000 clones; 65% to 85% are singletons. This sample stems from a study of blood T cell repertoires in COVID-19. This CDR3 contains 14 residues. CDR1 SGHRS and CDR2 YFSETQ come from the germline V gene. V was shortened by 6 bases and J by 7 bases, with 16 bases between the two germline ends. The V gene is TRBV5-1, the J gene TRBJ2-2, with D maybe TRBD2 (5 bases). The TCR was taken from a man aged 55 to 70 with acute or convalescent COVID-19. Sequencing was carried out using peripheral blood. Here the CDR3 reads CASIRDPRDGELFF. The CDR3 bases are TGCGCCAGCATCCGTGACCCACGGGACGGGGAGCTGTTTTTT.